What follows are 26 T cell receptor beta chains derived from one specimen sequenced in a study of technical replicates of blood from several donors. Profiled with immunoSEQ multiplex PCR; TCRdb holds only in-frame clones, not every one. The repertoire holds around 58,000 clones, with more than 75% as singletons. The sequenced material came from PBMCs. The receptor source for this set is a human donor in good health. Some clones in this sample may be carry-over from other donors' samples.

The chain couples TRBV27 to TRBJ1-3; the D is unclear. Germline CDR1 MNHEY, CDR2 SMNVEV (reference sequence). Trimming cost V 7 bases and J 6 bases, with 4 bases left between them. This CDR3 spans 10 amino acids. The CDR3 DNA sequence: TGTGCCAGCACCCTAAACACCATATATTTT. This sequence encodes CASTLNTIYF.

The chain combines TRBV6-5 with TRBJ1-3, with D uncertain. Germline CDR1 reads MNHEY; CDR2 reads SVGAGI. This CDR3 has 15 residues. Trimming took off 0 bases at V and 2 bases at J, with 8 bases between the two ends. The DNA of the CDR3 is TGTGCCAGCAGTTACTCGTCCAGGACTGGAAACACCATATATTTT. The encoded protein is CASSYSSRTGNTIYF.

This chain joins TRBV5-1 and TRBJ2-2, with TRBD2 identical over 8 bases. Germline V gene lookup returns CDR1 SGHRS and CDR2 YFSETQ. The CDR3 consists of 14 residues. Trimming at V came to 5 bases and at J to 2 bases, leaving 2 bases not matched to a gene. CDR3 protein: CASRLAENTGELFF. The CDR3 DNA follows: TGCGCCAGCAGACTAGCGGAAAACACCGGGGAGCTGTTTTTT.

The chain combines TRBV18 with TRBJ2-7; 7 bases align to TRBD2. The CDR3 is 15 amino acids. V trimming: 2 bases; J trimming: 1 base; junction bases outside the gene matches: 5. Germline V gives CDR1 KGHSH, CDR2 LQKENI. The CDR3 region has the DNA TGTGCCAGCTCACCAAGACTGGGAGGGTCCTACGAGCAGTACTTC. Its protein product is CASSPRLGGSYEQYF.

The chain couples TRBV19 to TRBJ2-1; tentative D call: TRBD1 (6 bases). Germline V gene lookup returns CDR1 LNHDA and CDR2 SQIVND (reference sequence). V was clipped by 7 bases and J by 0 bases, with 16 bases between them. There are 16 residues in the CDR3. This CDR3 reads CASTPPGASSYNEQFF. In DNA, the CDR3 is TGTGCCAGTACCCCCCCAGGGGCAAGCTCCTACAATGAGCAGTTCTTC.

The chain carries TRBV4-1 and TRBJ2-5; perhaps TRBD2 as D (6 bases). The V and J ends lost 0 bases and 5 bases respectively, with 16 bases between them. The CDR3 extends over 16 amino acids. The germline gives CDR1 MGHRA, CDR2 YSYEKL. CDR3 sequence: CASSQDFPGRRETQYF. In DNA, the CDR3 is TGCGCCAGCAGCCAAGACTTTCCGGGGAGGCGGGAGACCCAGTACTTC.

This clone appeared a single time. The chain links TRBV15 to TRBJ2-1; D not resolved. The CDR3 loop spans 15 amino acids. Looked up from germline, CDR1 is LNHNV and CDR2 is YYDKDF (reference sequence). V was shortened by 3 bases and J by 5 bases, with 14 bases between the two germline ends. CDR3 in amino acids: CATSSPPRANNEQFF. The CDR3 DNA follows: TGTGCCACCAGCAGCCCCCCGAGAGCGAACAATGAGCAGTTCTTC.

The genes are TRBV7-8 and TRBJ2-7; D is ambiguous. This CDR3 is built from 12 residues. Germline values: CDR1 SGHVS, CDR2 FQNEAQ. The V gene lost 3 bases and the J gene lost 9 bases, with 12 bases spanning the gap. In DNA, the CDR3 is TGTGCCAGCAGCTTCGACCAGTCGGGGCAGTACTTC. It codes for CASSFDQSGQYF.

This chain links TRBV7-2 with TRBJ2-2; 11 positions agree with TRBD2. Germline V CDR1 and CDR2: SGHTA, FQGNSA. CDR3 length: 18 residues. V gave up 5 bases and J gave up 6 bases; unmatched junction bases: 14. The CDR3 spells CASSPQYSGGAFPGELFF. CDR3 in DNA: TGTGCCAGCAGCCCCCAGTATAGCGGGGGGGCCTTTCCCGGGGAGCTGTTTTTT.

The chain uses TRBV6-5 and TRBJ2-3; maybe TRBD1 (5 bases). The CDR3 runs to 15 residues. Germline lookup yields CDR1 MNHEY and CDR2 SVGAGI. The V end lost 0 bases, the J end lost 5 bases, and 12 bases lay between the germline ends. The CDR3 nucleotides are TGTGCCAGCAGTTACTCCGAACCAGGGCGAGATACGCAGTATTTT. Translating it yields CASSYSEPGRDTQYF.

The gene calls are TRBV7-2 and TRBJ2-5; TRBD1 aligns across 7 bases. V trimming: 5 bases; J trimming: 5 bases; junction bases outside the gene matches: 5. CDR1 SGHTA and CDR2 FQGNSA come from the germline V gene. The length of the CDR3 is 13 residues. The CDR3 sequence is CASSRGPPETQYF. Here the CDR3 DNA reads TGTGCCAGCAGCAGGGGGCCCCCGGAGACCCAGTACTTC.

The sample holds a few counts of this clone. The rearrangement links TRBV30 to TRBJ2-7; D ambiguous. CDR1 GTSNPN and CDR2 SVGIG come from the germline V gene (reference sequence). The V gene lost 8 bases and the J gene lost 0 bases, with 11 bases spanning the gap. The CDR3 runs to 12 residues. This CDR3 reads CAASDFSYEQYF. As DNA, the CDR3 is TGTGCCGCGTCCGACTTCTCCTACGAGCAGTACTTC.

The chain joins TRBV7-3 to TRBJ2-3; tentative D call: TRBD1 (7 bases). V lost 5 bases, J lost 6 bases, and 21 bases lay in between. The CDR3 length is 16 residues. The germline gives CDR1 SGHTA, CDR2 FQGTGA. CDR3 DNA sequence: TGTGCCAGCAGCCTCCATGGAGGGGGCCTTGGGGATACGCAGTATTTT. It encodes CASSLHGGGLGDTQYF.

The gene calls are TRBV7-6 and TRBJ2-2, with TRBD1 matching 9 bases. The CDR3 is 15 amino acids. From germline, CDR1 is SGHVS and CDR2 FNYEAQ. The J segment lost 4 bases and the V segment lost 2 bases, leaving 2 bases of the junction unmatched. CDR3 residues: CASSLWDRATGELFF. The CDR3 coding sequence is TGTGCCAGCAGCTTATGGGACAGGGCCACCGGGGAGCTGTTTTTT.

V gene TRBV9 combines with J gene TRBJ2-5; TRBD2 matches 8 bases. The CDR3 runs to 14 residues. V was pared by 2 bases and J by 4 bases, with 4 bases of the junction left unmatched. In germline, CDR1 is SGDLS, CDR2 YYNGEE. CDR3 residues: CASSVGLAPETQYF. The CDR3 region has the DNA TGTGCCAGCAGCGTCGGACTAGCCCCAGAGACCCAGTACTTC.

This chain uses TRBV7-9 with TRBJ2-7, with D possibly TRBD2 on 6 matching bases. Germline V gives CDR1 SEHNR, CDR2 FQNEAQ (reference sequence). CDR3 length: 14 amino acids. V was clipped by 5 bases and J by 0 bases, with 11 bases between them. In nucleotides, the CDR3 is TGTGCCAGCAGCCCGAGCGGGTCCTCCTACGAGCAGTACTTC. Translated, it gives CASSPSGSSYEQYF.

The gene calls are TRBV7-9 and TRBJ1-2, with 7 bases lining up with TRBD1. The CDR3 is 14 residues long. V trimming: 5 bases; J trimming: 8 bases; junction bases outside the gene matches: 11. Germline CDR1 reads SEHNR; CDR2 reads FQNEAQ (reference sequence). CDR3 bases: TGTGCCAGCAGCAACCAAGACAGGGTAGGCGGCTACACCTTC. This encodes CASSNQDRVGGYTF.

The J gene is TRBJ2-7, the V gene TRBV13; TRBD2 matches at 10 bases. J was trimmed by 5 bases and V by 7 bases; bases with no gene match: 8. Germline values: CDR1 PRHDT, CDR2 FYEKMQ (reference sequence). The CDR3 sequence is 14 residues long. As DNA, the CDR3 is TGTGCCAGCATCAGAGCGGGAGGGCCGAACGAGCAGTACTTC. Its protein product is CASIRAGGPNEQYF.

The chain carries TRBV4-1 and TRBJ1-2, with 7 nucleotides matching TRBD1. V was clipped by 2 bases and J by 2 bases; unmatched bases: 5. The CDR3 totals 15 residues. Germline-derived CDR1 and CDR2 are MGHRA and YSYEKL. The CDR3 is CASSQWAGGNYGYTF. For the CDR3, the DNA is TGCGCCAGCAGCCAATGGGCAGGGGGGAACTATGGCTACACCTTC.

The chain has TRBV15 and TRBJ2-3; D possibly corresponds to TRBD2 (6 bases). Germline assignment: CDR1 LNHNV and CDR2 YYDKDF (reference sequence). Trimming took 3 bases from V and 5 from J, leaving 9 bases between them. CDR3 length: 13 amino acids. CDR3 region: CATSSGGKDTQYF. The CDR3 nucleotides read TGTGCCACCAGCAGTGGAGGGAAAGATACGCAGTATTTT.

The chain combines TRBV2 with TRBJ2-7; 12 positions match TRBD2. CDR3 size: 17 residues. The V gene's germline CDR1 is SNHLY and CDR2 FYNNEI. J gave up 1 base and V 5 bases, and 9 bases lay outside the gene matches. The CDR3 sequence is CASSTRTSGVHSYEQYF. For the CDR3, the DNA is TGTGCCAGCAGTACCCGGACTAGCGGGGTCCATTCCTACGAGCAGTACTTC.

This chain links TRBV7-8 with TRBJ1-4; unclear D gene. Trimming removed 7 bases from V and 8 bases from J, with 20 bases in between. The CDR3 covers 15 residues. Germline CDR1 reads SGHVS; CDR2 reads FQNEAQ. DNA of the CDR3: TGTGCCAGCACCCTAAACCCGGAGGGCTGGGAAAAACTGTTTTTT. This gives the protein CASTLNPEGWEKLFF.

This chain uses TRBV2 with TRBJ2-7; TRBD2 matches 11 bases. The length of the CDR3 is 15 residues. Germline trimming cut 7 bases from V and 5 bases from J; bases unmatched to any gene: 10. Germline V gives CDR1 SNHLY, CDR2 FYNNEI. CDR3 protein: CASTRIAGGRHEQYF. In DNA, the CDR3 is TGTGCCAGCACTAGAATAGCGGGGGGGCGGCACGAGCAGTACTTC.

This clone was observed a single time. V usage is TRBV2 and J usage is TRBJ2-2, with D unresolved. Germline V gives CDR1 SNHLY, CDR2 FYNNEI. This CDR3 has 15 amino acids. Between the trimmed V and J ends, which lost 2 bases and 4 bases, there was a span of 11 bases. CDR3 region: CASSENYRSTGELFF. As DNA, the CDR3 is TGTGCCAGCAGTGAAAATTACCGGTCCACCGGGGAGCTGTTTTTT.

This clone was recorded a few times. The chain has TRBV11-2 and TRBJ1-2; possibly TRBD1 for D (5 bases). Germline V gene sequence: CDR1 SGHAT, CDR2 FQNNGV. The CDR3 is 15 residues long. Between the trimmed V and J ends, which lost 2 bases and 8 bases, there was a span of 18 bases. DNA for the CDR3: TGTGCCAGCAGCTTAACCCAAATGACAGCGGGCGGCTACACCTTC. Translated: CASSLTQMTAGGYTF.

J is TRBJ2-7 and V is TRBV4-3, with 11 bases aligning to TRBD1. Germline-derived CDR1 and CDR2 are LGHNA and YSLEER. V was clipped by 4 bases and J by 2 bases; unmatched bases: 1. The CDR3 is made up of 14 amino acids. Written as DNA, the CDR3 is TGCGCCAGCAGCCTGGGACAGGGGGCCTACGAGCAGTACTTC. It yields the protein CASSLGQGAYEQYF.